These T cell receptor beta chains were read from a single sample in a study of control samples from healthy donors and cancer patients. Profiling relied on immunoSEQ multiplex PCR, and the TCRdb table lists in-frame clones only, not all of them. Here the sample spans some 120,000 clones, over 90% being singletons. What was sequenced was blood. Receptors originate from a man aged 25 to 40 in good health. The CDR3 runs from the conserved cysteine through the conserved F or W. D genes are given only for firm matches. For some rows the clone size is stated as once, few or many, or as a class when expanded; others skip it.

-	TRBD1	TRBV6-5	TRBJ2-7	CAAGTGPVYEQYF	TGTGCCGCAGGGACAGGGCCCGTTTACGAGCAGTACTTC
-	-	TRBV4-1	TRBJ2-5	CASSQVPGSETQYF	TGCGCCAGCAGCCAAGTGCCGGGGTCAGAGACCCAGTACTTC
-	-	TRBV27	TRBJ1-6	CASRSRQGLYNSPLHF	TGTGCCAGCCGTTCACGGCAGGGGCTCTATAATTCACCCCTCCACTTT
-	-	TRBV9	TRBJ2-3	CASSPVSGSMADTQYF	TGTGCCAGCAGCCCCGTTTCTGGGTCAATGGCAGATACGCAGTATTTT
once	-	TRBV6-6	TRBJ1-6	CASSYSGGLNDSPLHF	TGTGCCAGCAGTTACTCGGGGGGGCTTAACGATTCACCCCTCCACTTT
-	-	TRBV10-3	TRBJ1-1	CAISDGQSNTEAFF	TGTGCCATCAGTGATGGACAGTCCAACACTGAAGCTTTCTTT
-	-	TRBV4-2	TRBJ1-2	CASSPLSGNYGYTF	TGTGCCAGCAGCCCATTATCGGGGAACTATGGCTACACCTTC
-	-	TRBV4-1	TRBJ1-1	CASSQDSAKPFF	TGCGCCAGCAGCCAAGATTCCGCTAAACCTTTCTTT
once	-	TRBV9	TRBJ1-1	CASSVRTMNTEAFF	TGTGCCAGCAGCGTACGGACAATGAACACTGAAGCTTTCTTT
-	-	TRBV19	TRBJ1-6	CASSAGSSYNSPLHF	TGTGCCAGTAGTGCAGGGAGCTCCTATAATTCACCCCTCCACTTT
-	-	TRBV11-2	TRBJ2-7	CASSLGGFEQYF	TGTGCCAGCAGCTTGGGCGGGTTCGAGCAGTACTTC
-	-	TRBV5-6	TRBJ2-6	CASSLGGGVGANVLTF	TGTGCCAGCAGCTTGGGAGGGGGAGTTGGGGCCAACGTCCTGACTTTC
-	-	TRBV4-1	TRBJ1-2	CASSQDRGGMSVDYTF	TGCGCCAGCAGCCAAGATAGGGGTGGGATGAGCGTGGACTACACCTTC
-	-	TRBV7-2	TRBJ1-3	CASGQHGNTIYF	TGTGCCAGTGGACAGCATGGAAACACCATATATTTT
-	-	TRBV11-2	TRBJ1-2	CASSLDQGHGYTF	TGTGCCAGCAGCTTAGATCAAGGTCATGGCTACACCTTC
-	-	TRBV2	TRBJ2-7	CASVAASYEQYF	TGTGCCAGCGTGGCAGCCTCCTACGAGCAGTACTTC
-	-	TRBV5-1	TRBJ1-6	CASSLSTSPWLSSPLHF	TGCGCCAGCAGCTTGAGTACGTCACCCTGGCTGAGTTCACCCCTCCACTTT
-	TRBD1	TRBV30	TRBJ1-1	CAGHNRGGWTEAFF	TGTGCCGGACACAACAGGGGGGGATGGACTGAAGCTTTCTTT
-	-	TRBV19	TRBJ1-2	CASEDRAYGYTF	TGTGCCAGTGAAGATAGGGCTTATGGCTACACCTTC
once	TRBD1	TRBV11-2	TRBJ2-7	CASRSLTGSYYEQYF	TGTGCCAGCAGGTCCCTGACAGGGTCTTACTACGAGCAGTACTTC
-	TRBD2	TRBV28	TRBJ2-7	CAIVPGGSSYEQYF	TGTGCCATCGTACCGGGGGGGAGCTCCTACGAGCAGTACTTC
few	-	TRBV20-1	TRBJ1-3	CSVFSGNTIYF	TGCAGTGTCTTCTCTGGAAACACCATATATTTT
-	-	TRBV6-5	TRBJ1-1	CASSPRQEAEAFF	TGTGCCAGCAGTCCAAGACAGGAGGCTGAAGCTTTCTTT
-	-	TRBV9	TRBJ2-5	CASSDTGTSKETQYF	TGTGCCAGCAGCGATACCGGGACTTCAAAAGAGACCCAGTACTTC
-	-	TRBV28	TRBJ1-1	CASSLFEGNTEAFF	TGTGCCAGCAGTTTATTTGAGGGGAACACTGAAGCTTTCTTT
-	-	TRBV18	TRBJ2-1	CASSLLDRWSGNEQFF	TGTGCCAGCTCCCTACTTGACAGGTGGTCCGGCAATGAGCAGTTCTTC
-	-	TRBV21-1	TRBJ2-3	CASSKETQGWGDTQYF	TGTGCCAGCAGCAAAGAAACACAGGGGTGGGGGGATACGCAGTATTTT
-	TRBD1	TRBV11-2	TRBJ1-5	CASSITGDQPQHF	TGTGCCAGCAGCATCACAGGGGATCAGCCCCAGCATTTT
-	TRBD2	TRBV3-1/TRBV3-2	TRBJ2-5	CASSQGGWGTRIQFGETQYF	TGTGCCAGCAGCCAAGGGGGCTGGGGGACTAGGATCCAGTTCGGAGAGACCCAGTACTTC
-	-	TRBV5-1	TRBJ1-1	CASSLDGGVTEAFF	TGCGCCAGCAGCTTGGACGGGGGGGTCACTGAAGCTTTCTTT
-	-	TRBV15	TRBJ1-5	CATSREDSRNQPQHF	TGTGCCACCAGCAGAGAGGACAGTCGAAATCAGCCCCAGCATTTT
-	-	TRBV7-2	TRBJ1-3	CAITRWTPGAGNTIYF	TGTGCCATCACGAGGTGGACACCCGGGGCTGGAAACACCATATATTTT
-	-	TRBV19	TRBJ2-3	CASSIGELGSTDTQYF	TGTGCCAGTAGTATAGGGGAGCTCGGGAGCACAGATACGCAGTATTTT
-	TRBD2	TRBV20-1	TRBJ2-2	CSASQTSGGFNTGELFF	TGCAGTGCTAGTCAAACTAGCGGGGGGTTTAACACCGGGGAGCTGTTTTTT
-	-	TRBV28	TRBJ1-1	CASSFRGFTAEAFF	TGTGCCAGCAGCTTCCGAGGTTTTACGGCTGAAGCTTTCTTT
-	-	TRBV19	TRBJ1-3	CASTSFPGYLENTIYF	TGTGCCAGTACCTCGTTCCCAGGGTATCTGGAAAACACCATATATTTT
-	-	TRBV19	TRBJ1-1	CASSTPRAGGTEAFF	TGTGCCAGTAGTACCCCTAGGGCTGGGGGCACTGAAGCTTTCTTT
-	-	TRBV3-1/TRBV3-2	TRBJ1-1	CASGDGGDTEAFF	TGTGCCAGCGGCGACGGGGGAGACACTGAAGCTTTCTTT
-	-	TRBV5-6	TRBJ1-4	CASRESGKEKLFF	TGTGCCAGCAGAGAATCGGGAAAGGAAAAACTGTTTTTT
-	-	TRBV5-1	TRBJ1-3	CASSGQSSGNTIYF	TGCGCCAGCAGCGGACAGAGCTCTGGAAACACCATATATTTT
once	TRBD2	TRBV28	TRBJ2-2	CASFSGGHTGELFF	TGTGCCAGCTTCAGCGGGGGGCACACCGGGGAGCTGTTTTTT
-	TRBD1	TRBV24-1	TRBJ1-5	CATSDSRAFRGEPQHF	TGTGCCACCAGTGATTCCCGGGCCTTCAGGGGGGAGCCCCAGCATTTT
-	-	TRBV6-1	TRBJ1-5	CASSEIPQGQPQHF	TGTGCCAGCAGTGAGATCCCACAGGGCCAGCCCCAGCATTTT
few	TRBD2	TRBV3-1/TRBV3-2	TRBJ2-1	CASRPGLAPYNEQFF	TGTGCCAGCAGGCCGGGACTAGCGCCCTACAATGAGCAGTTCTTC
-	-	TRBV6-5	TRBJ2-5	CASSYSAGKETQYF	TGTGCCAGCAGTTACTCGGCGGGGAAAGAGACCCAGTACTTC
-	TRBD1	TRBV13	TRBJ1-1	CASSIRTGGIEAFF	TGTGCCAGCAGTATCCGGACAGGCGGGATTGAAGCTTTCTTT
-	-	TRBV27	TRBJ2-3	CASSVGTPSTQYF	TGTGCCAGCAGTGTCGGGACTCCAAGCACGCAGTATTTT
-	TRBD2	TRBV9	TRBJ2-3	CASSVRSGGAVADTQYF	TGTGCCAGCAGCGTACGAAGCGGGGGGGCCGTCGCAGATACGCAGTATTTT